This TCR beta chain is drawn from a study of blood T cell repertoires in COVID-19. Overall study: Acute and convalescent COVID-19 samples came from the United States, Italy and Spain. In each case, the material was cDNA or gDNA derived from T cells, B-cell-depleted T cells, or PBMCs.

CDR3 length: 14 residues. The V gene's germline CDR1 is LGHNA and CDR2 YSLEER. The V and J ends lost 4 bases and 10 bases respectively, with 14 bases between them. Original processing notes: Reference gene primer amplification gave estimated nucleated cell counts. Clones were sequenced by immunoSEQ multiplex PCR, and TCRdb holds only the in-frame ones, with some missing. D and trimming were read from the DNA, whereas the V and J calls and clone size are those reported in that table. The sample yields 150,000 to 200,000 clones, less than 85% seen once. The gene calls are TRBV4-3 and TRBJ1-6; TRBD1 is a possible D gene (5 bases). The clonotype comes from a human donor with acute or convalescent COVID-19. The donor label of this sample is uncertain. The sample taken for sequencing was peripheral blood. This chain's CDR3 is CASSLDGPGSPLHF. CDR3 bases: TGCGCCAGCAGCCTGGACGGGCCAGGGTCACCCCTCCACTTT.